This paragraph reports one T cell receptor beta chain. One end of the junction does not line up with germline, which may come from a read error. Donors consisted of healthy bone marrow donors. The data stem from a study of cytomegalovirus exposure and HLA in healthy donors. Primers: 60 Vbeta forward and 13 Jbeta reverse. Clones were sequenced by immunoSEQ multiplex PCR, and TCRdb holds only the in-frame ones, with some missing. The data show around 94,000 clones, 50% to 75% seen once. Looked up from germline, CDR1 is MNHEY and CDR2 is SVGAGI. There are 14 residues in the CDR3. The V and J genes are TRBV6-5 and TRBJ2-7; 10 bases agree with TRBD2. The sequenced sample was PBMCs. The clonotype comes from a man younger than 45 in good health and CMV-seronegative. CDR3: CASSYSISSGSTNF. The CDR3 DNA is TGTGCCAGCAGTTACTCGATTTCTAGCGGGAGTACGAACTTC.